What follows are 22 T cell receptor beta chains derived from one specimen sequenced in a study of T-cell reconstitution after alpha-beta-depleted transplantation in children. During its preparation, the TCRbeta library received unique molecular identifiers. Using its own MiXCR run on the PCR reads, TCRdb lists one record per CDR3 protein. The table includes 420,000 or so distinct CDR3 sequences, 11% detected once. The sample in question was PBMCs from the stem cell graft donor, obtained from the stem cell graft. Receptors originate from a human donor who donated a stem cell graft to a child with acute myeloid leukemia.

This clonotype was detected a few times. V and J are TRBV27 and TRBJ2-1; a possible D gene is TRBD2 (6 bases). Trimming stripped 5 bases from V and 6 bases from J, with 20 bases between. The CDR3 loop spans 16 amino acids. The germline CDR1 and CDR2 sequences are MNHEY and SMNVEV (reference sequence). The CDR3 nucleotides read TGTGCCAGCAGTCTTGAGCGGGTTTTTGGGCGCAATGAGCAGTTCTTC. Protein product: CASSLERVFGRNEQFF.

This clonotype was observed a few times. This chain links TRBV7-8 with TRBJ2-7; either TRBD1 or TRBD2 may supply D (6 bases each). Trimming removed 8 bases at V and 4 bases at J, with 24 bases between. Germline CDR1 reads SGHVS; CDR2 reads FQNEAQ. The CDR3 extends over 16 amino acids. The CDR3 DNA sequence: TGTGCCAGCGACTCCGAGGGGGGAGCGCACAGGTACGAGCAGTACTTC. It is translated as CASDSEGGAHRYEQYF.

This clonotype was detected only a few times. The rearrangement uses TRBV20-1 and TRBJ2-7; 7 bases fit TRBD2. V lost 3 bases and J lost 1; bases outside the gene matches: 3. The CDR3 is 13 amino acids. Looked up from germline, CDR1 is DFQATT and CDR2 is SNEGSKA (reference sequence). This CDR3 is CSASGGGSYEQYF. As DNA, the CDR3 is TGCAGTGCTAGTGGCGGGGGTTCCTACGAGCAGTACTTC.

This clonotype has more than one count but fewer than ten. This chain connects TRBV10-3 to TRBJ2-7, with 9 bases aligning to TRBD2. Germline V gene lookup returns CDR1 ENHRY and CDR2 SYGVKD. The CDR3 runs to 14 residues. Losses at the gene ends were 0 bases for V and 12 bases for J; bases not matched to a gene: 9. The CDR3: CAISESPLAGDPYF. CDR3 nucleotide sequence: TGTGCCATCAGTGAGTCCCCGTTAGCGGGGGACCCGTACTTC.

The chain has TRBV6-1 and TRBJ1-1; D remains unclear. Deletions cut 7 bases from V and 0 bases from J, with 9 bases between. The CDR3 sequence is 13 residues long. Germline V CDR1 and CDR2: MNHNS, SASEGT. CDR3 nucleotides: TGTGCCAGCAAGAGAGCCATGAACACTGAAGCTTTCTTT. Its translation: CASKRAMNTEAFF.

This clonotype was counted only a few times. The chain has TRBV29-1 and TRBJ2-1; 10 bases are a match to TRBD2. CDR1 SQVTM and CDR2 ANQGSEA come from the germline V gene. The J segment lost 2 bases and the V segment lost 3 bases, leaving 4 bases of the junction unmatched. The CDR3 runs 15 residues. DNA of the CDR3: TGCAGCGTTGATAAGCGGGAGGGGGCCTACAATGAGCAGTTCTTC. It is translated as CSVDKREGAYNEQFF.

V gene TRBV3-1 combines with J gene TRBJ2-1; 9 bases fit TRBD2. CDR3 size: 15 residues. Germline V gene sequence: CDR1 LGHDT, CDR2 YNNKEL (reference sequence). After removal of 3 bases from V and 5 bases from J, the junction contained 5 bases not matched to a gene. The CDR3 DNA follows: TGTGCCAGCAGCCATGCGGGGGGGCCCCACAATGAGCAGTTCTTC. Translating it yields CASSHAGGPHNEQFF.

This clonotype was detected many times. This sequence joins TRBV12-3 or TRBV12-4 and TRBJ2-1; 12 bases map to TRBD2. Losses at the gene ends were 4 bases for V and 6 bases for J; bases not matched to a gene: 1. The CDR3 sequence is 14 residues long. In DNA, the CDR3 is TGTGCCAGCAGTTCGACTAGCGGGGGCAATGAGCAGTTCTTC. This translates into CASSSTSGGNEQFF.

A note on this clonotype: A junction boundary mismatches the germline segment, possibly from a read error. The CDR3 is CSVDKAGGPAF. In DNA, the CDR3 is TGCAGTGTCGATAAGGCGGGGGGGCCGGCCTTC. The genes are TRBV20-1 and TRBJ2-1; 9 nucleotides agree with TRBD2. Per the germline V gene, CDR1 is DFQATT and CDR2 is SNEGSKA (reference sequence). The CDR3 runs 11 residues.

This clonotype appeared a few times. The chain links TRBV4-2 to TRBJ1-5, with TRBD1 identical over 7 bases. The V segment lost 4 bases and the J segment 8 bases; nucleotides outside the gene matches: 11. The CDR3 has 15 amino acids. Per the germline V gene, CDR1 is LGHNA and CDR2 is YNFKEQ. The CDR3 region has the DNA TGTGCCAGCAGCCCTCAGGCCTCAGGGGGGGAGCCCCAGCATTTT. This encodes CASSPQASGGEPQHF.

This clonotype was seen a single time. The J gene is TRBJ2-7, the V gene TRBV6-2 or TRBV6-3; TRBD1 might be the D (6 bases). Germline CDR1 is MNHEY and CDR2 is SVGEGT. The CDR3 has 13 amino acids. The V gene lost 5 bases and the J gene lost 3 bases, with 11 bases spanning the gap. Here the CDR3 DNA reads TGTGCCAGCAGTAGGGACACGGACTACGAGCAGTACGTC. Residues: CASSRDTDYEQYV.

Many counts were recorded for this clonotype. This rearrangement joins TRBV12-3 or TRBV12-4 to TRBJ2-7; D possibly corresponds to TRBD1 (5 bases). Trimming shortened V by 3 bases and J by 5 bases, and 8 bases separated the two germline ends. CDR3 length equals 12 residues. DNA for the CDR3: TGTGCCAGCAGTTTTACCAGGGACGAGCAGTACGTC. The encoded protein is CASSFTRDEQYV.

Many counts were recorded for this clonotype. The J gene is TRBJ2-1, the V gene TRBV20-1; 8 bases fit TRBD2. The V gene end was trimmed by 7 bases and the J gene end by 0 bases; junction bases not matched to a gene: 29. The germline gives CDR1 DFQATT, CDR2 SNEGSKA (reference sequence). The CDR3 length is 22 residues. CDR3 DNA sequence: TGCAGTGTTAAACGGGGTCTTAAGGGACTAGGGGGACAAGTAGACTCCTACAATGAGCAGTTCTTC. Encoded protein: CSVKRGLKGLGGQVDSYNEQFF.

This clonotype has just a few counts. The CDR3 DNA reads TGCAGCACACTAGCGGTTGGCACAGATACGCAGTATTTT. Its translation: CSTLAVGTDTQYF. This chain uses TRBV29-1 with TRBJ2-3; 8 positions match TRBD2. CDR1 and CDR2 (germline): SQVTM, ANQGSEA. The CDR3 is 13 residues long. J gave up 1 base and V 8 bases, and 5 bases lay outside the gene matches.

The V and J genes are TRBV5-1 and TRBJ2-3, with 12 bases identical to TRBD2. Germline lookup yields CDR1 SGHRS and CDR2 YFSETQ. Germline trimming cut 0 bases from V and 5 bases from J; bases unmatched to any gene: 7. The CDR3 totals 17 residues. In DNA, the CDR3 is TGCGCCAGCAGCTTGGCCCTGACTAGCGGGAGAGGAGATACGCAGTATTTT. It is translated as CASSLALTSGRGDTQYF.

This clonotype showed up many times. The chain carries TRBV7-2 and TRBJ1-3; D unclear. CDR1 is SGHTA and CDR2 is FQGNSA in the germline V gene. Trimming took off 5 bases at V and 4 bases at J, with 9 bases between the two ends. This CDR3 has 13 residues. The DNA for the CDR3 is TGTGCCAGCAGCGCCAGCGCAGGAAACACCATATATTTT. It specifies CASSASAGNTIYF. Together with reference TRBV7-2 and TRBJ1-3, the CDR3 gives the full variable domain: GAGVSQSPSNKVTEKGKDVELRCDPISGHTALYWYRQSLGQGLEFLIYFQGNSAPDKSGLPSDRFSAERTGGSVSTLTIQRTQQEDSAVYLCASSASAGNTIYFGEGSWLTVV.

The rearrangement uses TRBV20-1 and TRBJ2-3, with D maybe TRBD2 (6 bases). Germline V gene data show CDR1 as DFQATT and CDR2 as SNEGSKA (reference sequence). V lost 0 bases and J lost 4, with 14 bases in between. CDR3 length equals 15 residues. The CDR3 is CSARDQIAAPDTQYF. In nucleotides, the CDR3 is TGCAGTGCTAGAGATCAAATAGCGGCCCCAGATACGCAGTATTTT.

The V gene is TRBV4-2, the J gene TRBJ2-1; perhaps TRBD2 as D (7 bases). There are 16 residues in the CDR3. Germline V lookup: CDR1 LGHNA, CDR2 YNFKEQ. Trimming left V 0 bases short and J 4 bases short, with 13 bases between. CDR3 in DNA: TGTGCCAGCAGCCAAGATATAGGGGGGGGTTACAATGAGCAGTTCTTC. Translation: CASSQDIGGGYNEQFF.

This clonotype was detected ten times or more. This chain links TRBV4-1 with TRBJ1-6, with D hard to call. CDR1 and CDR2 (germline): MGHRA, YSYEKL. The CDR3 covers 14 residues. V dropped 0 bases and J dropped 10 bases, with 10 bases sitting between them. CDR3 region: CASSQEEVQSPLHF. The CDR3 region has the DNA TGCGCCAGCAGCCAAGAGGAGGTACAGTCACCCCTCCACTTT.

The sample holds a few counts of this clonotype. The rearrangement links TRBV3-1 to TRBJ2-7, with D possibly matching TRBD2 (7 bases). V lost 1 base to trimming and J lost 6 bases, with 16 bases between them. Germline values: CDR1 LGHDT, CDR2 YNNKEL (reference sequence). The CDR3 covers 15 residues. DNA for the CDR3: TGTGCCAGCAGCCAAGGATTCGCGGGGGCGCTCGAGCAGTACGTC. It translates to CASSQGFAGALEQYV.

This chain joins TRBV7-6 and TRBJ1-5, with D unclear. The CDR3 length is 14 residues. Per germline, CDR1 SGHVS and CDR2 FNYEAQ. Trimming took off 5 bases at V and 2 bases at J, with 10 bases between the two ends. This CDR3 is CASSPDGGNQPQHF. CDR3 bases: TGTGCCAGCAGCCCTGACGGGGGCAATCAGCCCCAGCATTTT.

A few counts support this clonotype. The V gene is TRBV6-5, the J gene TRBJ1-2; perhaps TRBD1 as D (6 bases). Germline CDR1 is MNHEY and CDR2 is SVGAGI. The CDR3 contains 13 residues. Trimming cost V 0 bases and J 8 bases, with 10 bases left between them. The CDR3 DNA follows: TGTGCCAGCAGTTACTCGATACAGGGAGGCTACACCTTC. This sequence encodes CASSYSIQGGYTF.